This TCR delta chain was captured in a study of gamma-delta T cells after stem cell transplantation. TCRdb reanalyzed the RT-PCR reads using CATT. The data contain approximately 3,000 delta-chain clones, about 1.8% of them seen just once; the ten biggest clones take up about 40%. CDR1 GEAIGNYY and CDR2 EKD come from the germline V gene. This CDR3 region has 20 residues. A word on this clone: TCRdb lists the protein of a much larger clone for this DNA, which differs at residue 4, so this is likely a read error; the protein given here is translated from the DNA itself.

The receptor was isolated from a human donor. It is not recorded whose cells these are; they may come from a transplant donor. Sequencing was done on a sample of gamma-delta T cells. The genes are TRDV2 and TRDJ3; 8 nucleotides match TRDD3. CDR3 DNA sequence: TGTGCCTGTGGCACCTTTACTGGGGGGACCGTCTCCTGGGACACCCGACAGATGTTTTTC. Its protein product is CACGTFTGGTVSWDTRQMFF.